The 14 T cell receptor beta chains given below trace back to one sample, sequenced in a study of beta chain features in type 1 diabetes. Study-level findings and limits: Shortening of TCRB CDR3s, moderate but significant, appeared in all four CD4+ subsets of Type 1 diabetes patients.

These receptors lack a known antigen. The investigators reverse transcribed all of the isolated RNA, so they sequenced expressed TCRB transcripts. Clones were read by immunoSEQ multiplex PCR, and TCRdb kept only the in-frame ones, dropping some. The table includes almost 350,000 clones, roughly 9% detected once. The sample comprised central memory CD4+ T cells from blood. The receptors were sampled from a man aged 25-40 years with type 1 diabetes.

The V gene is TRBV27, the J gene TRBJ1-6; 8 bases agree with TRBD1. The V segment lost 2 bases and the J segment 9 bases; nucleotides outside the gene matches: 12. CDR1 and CDR2 (germline): MNHEY, SMNVEV (reference sequence). The CDR3 runs 17 residues. CDR3 amino acids: CASSLEAGQGWASPLHF. The CDR3 DNA follows: TGTGCCAGCAGTTTAGAGGCCGGACAGGGTTGGGCTTCACCCCTCCACTTT.

The chain combines TRBV18 with TRBJ1-1; D may be TRBD1 (6 bases). Germline V CDR1 and CDR2: KGHSH, LQKENI. The CDR3 runs 12 residues. Between the trimmed V and J ends, which lost 6 bases and 11 bases, there was a span of 16 bases. As DNA, the CDR3 is TGTGCCAGCTCGCCGCACAGGGAGGAGGCTTTCTTT. Translation: CASSPHREEAFF.

This clone appeared many times. This chain links TRBV30 with TRBJ2-7, with 8 bases fitting TRBD1. The germline V gene has CDR1 GTSNPN and CDR2 SVGIG (reference sequence). V lost 2 bases to trimming and J lost 2 bases; unmatched junction nucleotides: 2. CDR3 length equals 13 residues. The chain's CDR3 is CAWSSGGPYEQYF. CDR3 in DNA: TGTGCCTGGAGTTCAGGGGGCCCCTACGAGCAGTACTTC. The full variable domain, rest sourced from reference TRBV30 and TRBJ2-7, is SQTIHQWPATLVQPVGSPLSLECTVEGTSNPNLYWYRQAAGRGLQLLFYSVGIGQISSEVPQNLSASRPQDRQFILSSKKLLLSDSGFYLCAWSSGGPYEQYFGPGTRLTVT.

There are many counts of this clone. Other nucleotide sequences in the sample specify the same CDR3. V usage is TRBV6-6 and J usage is TRBJ2-5; no definite D call. From germline, CDR1 is MNHNY and CDR2 SVGAGI (reference sequence). V shed 3 bases and J shed 3 bases, with 8 bases lying between them. This CDR3 comprises 13 residues. CDR3 DNA sequence: TGTGCCAGCAGTTATAGGTCGGAAGAGACCCAGTACTTC. Protein sequence: CASSYRSEETQYF.

For the CDR3, the DNA is TGTGCCAGCAGCTTAGCAACTAGCGGGGGGGTAGGGAAGACCCAGTACTTC. Translation gives CASSLATSGGVGKTQYF. The gene calls are TRBV7-2 and TRBJ2-5, with TRBD2 matching 13 bases. This CDR3 spans 17 amino acids. V lost 0 bases, J lost 6 bases, and 7 bases stayed unmatched. Germline CDR1 SGHTA, CDR2 FQGNSA. The entire variable domain, with the rest obtained from reference TRBV7-2 and TRBJ2-5, is as follows: GAGVSQSPSNKVTEKGKDVELRCDPISGHTALYWYRQSLGQGLEFLIYFQGNSAPDKSGLPSDRFSAERTGGSVSTLTIQRTQQEDSAVYLCASSLATSGGVGKTQYFGPGTRLLVL.

The V call is TRBV27, the J call TRBJ2-2; D might be TRBD1 (6 bases). Germline loops: CDR1 MNHEY, CDR2 SMNVEV (reference sequence). Trimming pared 5 bases from V and 2 bases from J, leaving 15 bases between. The length of the CDR3 is 16 residues. The CDR3 loop reads CASSLIGGQNTGELFF. The CDR3 nucleotides read TGTGCCAGCAGTCTCATTGGGGGCCAAAACACCGGGGAGCTGTTTTTT.

This clone came up a few times. This chain joins TRBV6-5 and TRBJ2-7; 10 bases map to TRBD1. CDR1 is MNHEY, CDR2 SVGAGI, per germline. The CDR3 is 13 amino acids. The ends lost 5 bases at V and 4 bases at J; junction bases unmatched: 2. The CDR3 DNA follows: TGTGCCAGCAGTAGGGGACAGGGGTACGAGCAGTACTTC. Translated: CASSRGQGYEQYF.

The V and J genes are TRBV2 and TRBJ2-7; D unresolved. Germline CDR1 and CDR2: SNHLY and FYNNEI. This CDR3 comprises 13 residues. With 4 bases removed from V and 3 bases from J, the gap between germline ends came to 10 bases. CDR3 nucleotide sequence: TGTGCCAGCAGTGGTTTCGGCGTCTACGAGCAGTACTTC. It encodes CASSGFGVYEQYF.

This clone has just a few counts. This chain connects TRBV25-1 to TRBJ1-1, with D uncertain. The V end lost 2 bases, the J end lost 7 bases, and 11 bases lay between the germline ends. Germline CDR1 and CDR2: MGHDK and SYGVNS. This CDR3 has 13 residues. CDR3 sequence reads: CASSEGRQREAFF. In nucleotides, the CDR3 is TGTGCCAGCAGTGAAGGTAGGCAGCGTGAAGCTTTCTTT.

V and J are TRBV7-2 and TRBJ1-4; no clear D. CDR1 is SGHTA, CDR2 FQGNSA, per germline. There are 15 residues in the CDR3. Trimming took off 6 bases at V and 4 bases at J, with 15 bases between the two ends. The CDR3 nucleotides read TGTGCCAGCAGGTTCGGGAGCTTCAGTAATGAAAAACTGTTTTTT. It yields the protein CASRFGSFSNEKLFF. Full variable domain (missing parts from reference TRBV7-2 and TRBJ1-4): GAGVSQSPSNKVTEKGKDVELRCDPISGHTALYWYRQSLGQGLEFLIYFQGNSAPDKSGLPSDRFSAERTGGSVSTLTIQRTQQEDSAVYLCASRFGSFSNEKLFFGSGTQLSVL.

This clone has ten or more counts. This chain connects TRBV5-6 to TRBJ2-5; TRBD2 agrees at 8 bases. The CDR3 loop spans 16 amino acids. V lost 3 bases and J lost 2; bases outside the gene matches: 9. The V gene's germline CDR1 is SGHDT and CDR2 YYEEEE. CDR3 sequence: CASSSLVEREQETQYF. CDR3 nucleotide sequence: TGTGCCAGCAGCTCCCTAGTGGAGCGGGAGCAAGAGACCCAGTACTTC.

The CDR3 loop reads CASSQQRSNYNEQFF. In DNA, the CDR3 is TGTGCCAGCAGCCAGCAGCGGTCGAATTACAATGAGCAGTTCTTC. This chain uses TRBV7-2 with TRBJ2-1; D may be TRBD2 (5 bases). Germline V gene sequence: CDR1 SGHTA, CDR2 FQGNSA. The CDR3 spans 15 residues. With 5 bases removed from V and 4 bases from J, the gap between germline ends came to 15 bases.

This chain connects TRBV29-1 to TRBJ1-3; D is undetermined. The CDR3 sequence is 11 residues long. Germline CDR1 and CDR2: SQVTM and ANQGSEA. The germline V and J ends were trimmed by 4 bases and 5 bases, with 6 bases remaining between them. The CDR3 DNA sequence: TGCAGCGTTGTTAGCCGAAACACCATATATTTT. Protein product: CSVVSRNTIYF.

V usage is TRBV6-1 and J usage is TRBJ2-7; D remains ambiguous. Trimming shortened V by 3 bases and J by 0 bases, and 15 bases separated the two germline ends. The germline CDR1 and CDR2 sequences are MNHNS and SASEGT. The CDR3 consists of 16 residues. Here the CDR3 DNA reads TGTGCCAGCAGTGATATCAGAGGCGGTCGCTCCTACGAGCAGTACTTC. Encoded protein: CASSDIRGGRSYEQYF.